This TCR beta chain was obtained from a study of cytomegalovirus exposure and HLA in healthy donors. This CDR3 spans 12 amino acids. Germline CDR1 MNHNS, CDR2 SASEGT. Trimming stripped 3 bases from V and 4 bases from J, with 4 bases between. The PCR had 60 Vbeta and 13 Jbeta primers. Only in-frame clones appear in the TCRdb table, and some are missing; sequencing was by immunoSEQ multiplex PCR. The profile shows approximately 190,000 clones, over 65% of them singletons. This clone was detected once. Sequencing was done on a sample of PBMCs. The receptor comes from a boy aged 2 to 10 in good health and CMV-seronegative. The chain combines TRBV6-1 with TRBJ1-5; no reliable D call. The CDR3 reads CASSDSNQPQHF. CDR3 DNA: TGTGCCAGCAGTGATTCTAATCAGCCCCAGCATTTT.